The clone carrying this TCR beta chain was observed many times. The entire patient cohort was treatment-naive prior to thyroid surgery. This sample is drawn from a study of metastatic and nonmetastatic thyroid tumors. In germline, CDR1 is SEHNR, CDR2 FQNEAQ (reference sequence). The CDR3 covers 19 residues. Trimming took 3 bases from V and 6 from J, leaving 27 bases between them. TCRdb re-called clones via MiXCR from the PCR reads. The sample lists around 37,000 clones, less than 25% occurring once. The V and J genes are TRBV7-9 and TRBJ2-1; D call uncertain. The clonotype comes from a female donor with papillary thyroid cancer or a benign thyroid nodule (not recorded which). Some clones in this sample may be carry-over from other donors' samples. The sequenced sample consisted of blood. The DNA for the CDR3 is TGTGCCAGCAGCTTTCGTGTTTCCCTGGGATCGTCGTCTGGCAATGAGCAGTTCTTC. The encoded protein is CASSFRVSLGSSSGNEQFF.